Listed below are T cell receptor beta chains from one sample, sequenced in a study of OX40 agonist ivuxolimab in advanced cancers. Only in-frame clones appear in the TCRdb table, and some are missing; sequencing was by immunoSEQ multiplex PCR. The sample lists nearly 80,000 clones; about 84% were seen once. The source was CD4+ or CD8+ T cells sorted from blood, collected in a trial of the OX40 agonist ivuxolimab. The receptors here all came from an adult with an advanced solid tumor such as melanoma, head and neck, liver or kidney cancer. The CDR3 runs from the conserved cysteine through the conserved F or W. The D gene is left open where the match is weak. The size of a clone is reported for some rows only, either as once, few or many, or as a class for expanded clones.

j_gene,d_gene,v_gene,abundance,CDR3aa,CDR3nt
TRBJ2-2,TRBD2,TRBV6-5,NA,CASSRGGGAVELFF,TGTGCCAGCAGTCGGGGCGGGGGGGCCGTGGAGCTGTTTTTT
TRBJ2-7,TRBD1,TRBV5-1,NA,CASSSQGAYEQYF,TGCGCCAGCAGCAGCCAGGGGGCCTACGAGCAGTACTTC
TRBJ1-5,TRBD1,TRBV27,NA,CASRRTGGNNQPQHF,TGTGCCAGCCGCCGGACAGGGGGAAATAATCAGCCCCAGCATTTT
TRBJ1-1,NA,TRBV5-1,NA,CASSLKGDGHTEAFF,TGCGCCAGCAGCTTAAAGGGAGATGGGCACACTGAAGCTTTCTTT
TRBJ1-3,NA,TRBV19,NA,CASSILGTGNTIYF,TGTGCCAGTAGTATTCTGGGGACTGGAAACACCATATATTTT
TRBJ1-5,TRBD1,TRBV6-6,NA,CASSYLGQGGQPQHF,TGTGCCAGCAGTTACTTAGGACAGGGTGGTCAGCCCCAGCATTTT
TRBJ2-5,NA,TRBV5-4,NA,CASSSPGGRRETQYF,TGTGCCAGCAGCTCCCCCGGAGGTCGGCGAGAGACCCAGTACTTC
TRBJ1-2,TRBD1,TRBV5-1,few,CASSQGGGYTF,TGCGCCAGCAGCCAGGGGGGTGGCTACACCTTC
TRBJ1-3,NA,TRBV30,once,CAATAQASGNTIYF,TGTGCCGCAACAGCGCAGGCCTCTGGAAACACCATATATTTT
TRBJ2-1,TRBD1,TRBV5-5,NA,CASSLVGTGSYNEQFF,TGTGCCAGCAGCTTGGTAGGGACAGGCTCCTACAATGAGCAGTTCTTC
TRBJ2-5,NA,TRBV7-9,NA,CASSFPFPRGETQYF,TGTGCCAGCAGCTTCCCCTTTCCCCGGGGAGAGACCCAGTACTTC
TRBJ2-5,NA,TRBV18,NA,CASSPRRQETQYF,TGTGCCAGCTCACCACGCCGACAAGAGACCCAGTACTTC
TRBJ1-3,NA,TRBV28,NA,CASSLIGGGAGNTIYF,TGTGCCAGCAGTTTAATTGGAGGGGGAGCTGGAAACACCATATATTTT
TRBJ1-4,NA,TRBV7-2,NA,CASGLPATNEKLFF,TGTGCCAGCGGGCTTCCGGCAACTAATGAAAAACTGTTTTTT
TRBJ2-3,NA,TRBV7-2,NA,CASSLALRTDTQYF,TGTGCCAGCAGCTTAGCCCTAAGAACAGATACGCAGTATTTT
TRBJ2-7,TRBD2,TRBV2,NA,CASKREGNEQYF,TGTGCCAGCAAGCGGGAGGGGAACGAGCAGTACTTC
TRBJ1-4,TRBD1,TRBV28,NA,CASATSYRGRNEKLFF,TGTGCCAGCGCAACCTCCTACAGGGGGCGAAATGAAAAACTGTTTTTT
TRBJ2-7,NA,TRBV15,NA,CATSRGSYEQYF,TGTGCCACCAGCAGAGGGTCCTACGAGCAGTACTTC
TRBJ2-1,TRBD2,TRBV28,once,CASKGTSGISYNEQFF,TGTGCCAGCAAAGGGACTAGCGGGATCTCCTACAATGAGCAGTTCTTC
TRBJ2-3,NA,TRBV9,few,CASSVQGPDTQYF,TGTGCCAGCAGCGTACAGGGACCAGATACGCAGTATTTT